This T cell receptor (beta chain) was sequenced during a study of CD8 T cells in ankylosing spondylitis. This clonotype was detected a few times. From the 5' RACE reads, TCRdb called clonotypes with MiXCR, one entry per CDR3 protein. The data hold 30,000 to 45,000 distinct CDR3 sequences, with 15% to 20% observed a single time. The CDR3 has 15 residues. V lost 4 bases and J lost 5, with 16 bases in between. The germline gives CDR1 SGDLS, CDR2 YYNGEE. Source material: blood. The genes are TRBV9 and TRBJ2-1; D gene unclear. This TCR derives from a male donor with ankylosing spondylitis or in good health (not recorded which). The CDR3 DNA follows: TGTGCCAGCAGCATGACGTTTCGGGCGAACAATGAGCAGTTCTTC. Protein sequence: CASSMTFRANNEQFF.